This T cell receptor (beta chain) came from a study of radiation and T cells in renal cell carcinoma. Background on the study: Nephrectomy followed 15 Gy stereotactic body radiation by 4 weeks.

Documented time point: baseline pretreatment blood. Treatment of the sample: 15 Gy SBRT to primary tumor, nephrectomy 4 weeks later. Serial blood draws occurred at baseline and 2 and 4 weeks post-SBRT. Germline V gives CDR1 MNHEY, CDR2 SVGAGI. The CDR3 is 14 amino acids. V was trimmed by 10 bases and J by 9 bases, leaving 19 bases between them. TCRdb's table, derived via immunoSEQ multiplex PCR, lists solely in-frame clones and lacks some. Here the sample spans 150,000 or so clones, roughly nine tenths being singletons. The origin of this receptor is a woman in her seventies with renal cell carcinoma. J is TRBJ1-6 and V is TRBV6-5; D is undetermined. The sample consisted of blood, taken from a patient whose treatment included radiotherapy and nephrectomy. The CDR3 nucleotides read TGTGCCACCTCAGGTAGGAGGGCCGCTTCACCCCTCCACTTT. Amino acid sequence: CATSGRRAASPLHF.